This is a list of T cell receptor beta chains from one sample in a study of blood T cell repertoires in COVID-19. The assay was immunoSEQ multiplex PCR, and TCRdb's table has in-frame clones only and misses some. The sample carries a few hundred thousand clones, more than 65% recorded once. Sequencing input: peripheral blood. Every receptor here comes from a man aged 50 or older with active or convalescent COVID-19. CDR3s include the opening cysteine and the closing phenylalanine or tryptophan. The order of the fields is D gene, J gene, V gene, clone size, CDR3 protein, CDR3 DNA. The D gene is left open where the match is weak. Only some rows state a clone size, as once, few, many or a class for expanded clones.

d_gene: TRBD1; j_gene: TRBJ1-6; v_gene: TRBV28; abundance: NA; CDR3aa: CASRRDRGNSPLHF; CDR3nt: TGTGCCAGCAGGCGGGACAGGGGTAATTCACCCCTCCACTTT
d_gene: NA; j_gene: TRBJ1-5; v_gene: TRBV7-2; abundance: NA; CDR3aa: CASSLGWEYSNQPQHF; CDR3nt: TGTGCCAGCAGCTTGGGGTGGGAGTATAGCAATCAGCCCCAGCATTTT
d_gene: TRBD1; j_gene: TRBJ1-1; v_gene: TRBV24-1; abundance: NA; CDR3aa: CATSDNGQAMNTEAFF; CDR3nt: TGTGCCACCAGTGATAATGGACAGGCGATGAACACTGAAGCTTTCTTT
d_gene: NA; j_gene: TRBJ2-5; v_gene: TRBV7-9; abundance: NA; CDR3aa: CASSFSETQYF; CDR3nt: TGTGCCAGCAGCTTTTCGGAGACCCAGTACTTC
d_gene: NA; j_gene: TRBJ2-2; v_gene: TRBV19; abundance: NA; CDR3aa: CASSIVMADTGELFF; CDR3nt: TGTGCCAGTAGTATAGTAATGGCAGACACCGGGGAGCTGTTTTTT
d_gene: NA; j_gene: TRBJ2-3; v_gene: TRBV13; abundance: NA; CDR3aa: CASSLDPGVGTDTQYF; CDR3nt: TGTGCCAGCAGCTTAGACCCGGGGGTTGGCACAGATACGCAGTATTTT
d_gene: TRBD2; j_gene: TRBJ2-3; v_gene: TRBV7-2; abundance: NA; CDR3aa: CASSLDIAGGRDTQYF; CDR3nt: TGTGCCAGCAGCTTAGATATAGCGGGAGGGAGAGATACGCAGTATTTT
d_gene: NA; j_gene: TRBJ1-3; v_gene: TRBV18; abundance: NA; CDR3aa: CASSSGSGNTIYF; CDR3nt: TGTGCCAGCTCATCAGGGTCTGGAAACACCATATATTTT
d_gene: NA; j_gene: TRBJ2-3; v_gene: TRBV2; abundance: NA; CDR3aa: CARRYGSSTDTQYF; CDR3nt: TGTGCCAGACGATACGGGAGTTCGACAGATACGCAGTATTTT
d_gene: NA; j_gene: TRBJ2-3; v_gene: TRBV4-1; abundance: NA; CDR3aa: CASSRGNSGLTDTQYF; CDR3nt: TGCGCCAGCAGCCGGGGTAATAGCGGTCTGACAGATACGCAGTATTTT
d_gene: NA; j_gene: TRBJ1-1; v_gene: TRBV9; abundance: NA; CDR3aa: CASSVAGAGTEAFF; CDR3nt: TGTGCCAGCAGCGTAGCAGGGGCGGGCACTGAAGCTTTCTTT
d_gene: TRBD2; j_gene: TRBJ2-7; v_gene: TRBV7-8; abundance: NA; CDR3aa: CASSLVFAGGPQVEQYF; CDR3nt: TGTGCCAGCAGCTTAGTGTTCGCGGGAGGGCCCCAGGTGGAGCAGTACTTC
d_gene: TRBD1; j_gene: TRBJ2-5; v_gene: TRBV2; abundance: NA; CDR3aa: CASSGQGQETQYF; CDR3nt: TGTGCCAGCAGTGGACAGGGACAAGAGACCCAGTACTTC
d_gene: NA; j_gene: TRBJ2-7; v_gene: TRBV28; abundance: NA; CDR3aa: CASSSFSYEQYF; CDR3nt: TGTGCCAGCAGTTCGTTCTCCTACGAGCAGTACTTC
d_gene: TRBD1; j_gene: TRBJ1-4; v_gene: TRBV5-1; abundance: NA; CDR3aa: CASSPAPQGSRNEKLFF; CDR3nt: TGCGCCAGCAGCCCAGCCCCACAGGGGAGCCGAAATGAAAAACTGTTTTTT
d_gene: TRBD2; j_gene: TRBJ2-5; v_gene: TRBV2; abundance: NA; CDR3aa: CASSGGLAGAIQETQYF; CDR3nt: TGTGCCAGCAGTGGGGGACTAGCGGGGGCAATACAAGAGACCCAGTACTTC
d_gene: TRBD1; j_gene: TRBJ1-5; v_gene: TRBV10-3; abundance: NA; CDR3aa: CAISDGTGGRGNQPQHF; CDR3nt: TGTGCCATCAGTGATGGGACAGGGGGCCGGGGCAATCAGCCCCAGCATTTT
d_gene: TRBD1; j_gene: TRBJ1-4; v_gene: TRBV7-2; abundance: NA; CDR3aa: CASSFVWQGAEKLFF; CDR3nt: TGTGCCAGCAGCTTTGTTTGGCAGGGGGCTGAAAAACTGTTTTTT
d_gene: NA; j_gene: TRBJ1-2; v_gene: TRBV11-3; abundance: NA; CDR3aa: CASSLVRSVNYGYTF; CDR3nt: TGTGCCAGCAGCTTAGTTCGCAGTGTTAACTATGGCTACACCTTC
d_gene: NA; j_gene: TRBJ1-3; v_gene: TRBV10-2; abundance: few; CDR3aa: CASRPGLGGNTIYF; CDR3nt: TGCGCCAGCAGACCTGGCCTAGGTGGAAACACCATATATTTT
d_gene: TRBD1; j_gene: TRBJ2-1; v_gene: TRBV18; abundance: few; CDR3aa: CASSPEWTGGINEQFF; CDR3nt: TGTGCCAGCTCACCTGAGTGGACAGGGGGCATTAATGAGCAGTTCTTC
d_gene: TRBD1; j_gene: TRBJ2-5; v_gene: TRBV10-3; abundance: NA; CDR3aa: CAISESNGGTGGQETQYF; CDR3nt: TGTGCCATCAGTGAGTCGAACGGCGGGACAGGGGGCCAAGAGACCCAGTACTTC
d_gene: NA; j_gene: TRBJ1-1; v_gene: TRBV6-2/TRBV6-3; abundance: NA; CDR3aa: CASSYPGWGDTEAFF; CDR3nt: TGTGCCAGCAGTTACCCGGGGTGGGGGGACACTGAAGCTTTCTTT
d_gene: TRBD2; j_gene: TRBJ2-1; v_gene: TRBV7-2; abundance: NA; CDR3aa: CASSLDFSGTSQRDNEQFF; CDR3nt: TGTGCCAGCAGCTTAGATTTTTCCGGGACTAGCCAAAGGGACAATGAGCAGTTCTTC
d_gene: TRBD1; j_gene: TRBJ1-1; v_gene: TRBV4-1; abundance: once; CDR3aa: CASSLQGGHVMNTEAFF; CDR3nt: TGCGCCAGCAGCCTACAGGGGGGACACGTCATGAACACTGAAGCTTTCTTT
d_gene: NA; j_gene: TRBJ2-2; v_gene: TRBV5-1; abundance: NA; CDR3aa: CASSLGAPGRGELFF; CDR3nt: TGCGCCAGCAGCTTGGGGGCCCCCGGCCGCGGGGAGCTGTTTTTT
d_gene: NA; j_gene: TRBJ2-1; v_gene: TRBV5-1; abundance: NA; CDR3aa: CASSLVSSRSYNEQFF; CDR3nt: TGCGCCAGCAGCTTGGTGTCTAGTAGGTCCTACAATGAGCAGTTCTTC
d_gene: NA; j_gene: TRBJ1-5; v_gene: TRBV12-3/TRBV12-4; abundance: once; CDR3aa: CASTRDFQPQHF; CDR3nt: TGTGCCAGCACCCGGGATTTTCAGCCCCAGCATTTT
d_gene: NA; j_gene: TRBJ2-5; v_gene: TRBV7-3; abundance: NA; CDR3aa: CASSPGLGDQETQYF; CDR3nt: TGTGCCAGCAGCCCCGGACTCGGGGACCAAGAGACCCAGTACTTC
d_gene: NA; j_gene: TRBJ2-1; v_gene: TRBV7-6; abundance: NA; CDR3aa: CASSSELGNEQFF; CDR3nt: TGTGCCAGCAGCTCGGAGTTAGGCAATGAGCAGTTCTTC
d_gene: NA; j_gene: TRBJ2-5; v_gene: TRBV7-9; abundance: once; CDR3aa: CASSLPAETQYF; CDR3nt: TGTGCCAGCAGCTTGCCCGCGGAGACCCAGTACTTC
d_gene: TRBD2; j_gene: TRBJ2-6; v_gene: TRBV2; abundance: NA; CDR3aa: CASIVASGSSGANVLTF; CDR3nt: TGTGCCAGCATTGTAGCTAGCGGGAGTTCTGGGGCCAACGTCCTGACTTTC
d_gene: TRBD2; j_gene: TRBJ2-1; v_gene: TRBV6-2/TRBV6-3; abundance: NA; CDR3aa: CASSYPALAAYNEQFF; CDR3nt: TGTGCCAGCAGTTACCCTGCCCTAGCGGCCTACAATGAGCAGTTCTTC
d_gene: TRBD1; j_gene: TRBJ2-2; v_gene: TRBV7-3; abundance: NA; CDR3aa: CASSLGQGALTGELFF; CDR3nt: TGTGCCAGCAGCTTGGGACAGGGGGCGCTGACCGGGGAGCTGTTTTTT
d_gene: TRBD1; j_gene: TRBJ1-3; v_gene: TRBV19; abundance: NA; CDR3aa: CASSITGQGARSGNTIYF; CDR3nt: TGTGCCAGTAGTATAACAGGACAGGGGGCGAGAAGTGGAAACACCATATATTTT
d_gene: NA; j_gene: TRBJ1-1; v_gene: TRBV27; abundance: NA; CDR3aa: CASSLSKGKAFF; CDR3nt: TGTGCCAGCAGTTTATCGAAGGGGAAAGCTTTCTTT
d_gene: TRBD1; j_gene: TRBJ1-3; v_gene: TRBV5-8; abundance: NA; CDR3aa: CASSRDRDSGNTIYF; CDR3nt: TGTGCCAGCAGCCGGGACAGGGACTCTGGAAACACCATATATTTT
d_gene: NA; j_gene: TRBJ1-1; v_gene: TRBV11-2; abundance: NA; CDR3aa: CASNLLWGQNTEAFF; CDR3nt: TGTGCCAGCAACTTGCTCTGGGGCCAGAACACTGAAGCTTTCTTT
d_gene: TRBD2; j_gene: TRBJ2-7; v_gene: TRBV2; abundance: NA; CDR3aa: CASKTSGRGASYEQYF; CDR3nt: TGTGCCAGCAAAACTAGCGGGAGGGGGGCTTCCTACGAGCAGTACTTC
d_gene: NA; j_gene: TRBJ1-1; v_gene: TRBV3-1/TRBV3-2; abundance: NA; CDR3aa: CASSQVAGDNTEAFF; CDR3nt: TGTGCCAGCAGCCAAGTGGCAGGGGATAACACTGAAGCTTTCTTT
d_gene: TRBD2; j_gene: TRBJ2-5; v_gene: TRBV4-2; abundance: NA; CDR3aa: CASSQDGGETQYF; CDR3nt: TGTGCCAGCAGCCAAGACGGGGGGGAGACCCAGTACTTC
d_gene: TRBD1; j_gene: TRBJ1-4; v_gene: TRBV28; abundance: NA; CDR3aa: CASSQATGLGDEKLFF; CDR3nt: TGTGCCAGCAGTCAAGCGACAGGGCTAGGGGATGAAAAACTGTTTTTT
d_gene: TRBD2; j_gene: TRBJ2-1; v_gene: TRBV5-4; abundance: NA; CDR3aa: CASSLAGGSTYNEQFF; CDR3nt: TGTGCCAGTTCCCTAGCGGGGGGTAGTACCTACAATGAGCAGTTCTTC
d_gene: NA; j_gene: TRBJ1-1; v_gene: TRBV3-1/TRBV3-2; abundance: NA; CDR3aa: CASSQVGGFTEAFF; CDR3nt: TGTGCCAGCAGCCAAGTGGGGGGTTTCACTGAAGCTTTCTTT
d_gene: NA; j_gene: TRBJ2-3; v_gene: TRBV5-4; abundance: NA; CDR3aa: CASSLAQGGEFTDTQYF; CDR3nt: TGTGCCAGCAGCTTGGCCCAGGGGGGCGAATTCACAGATACGCAGTATTTT
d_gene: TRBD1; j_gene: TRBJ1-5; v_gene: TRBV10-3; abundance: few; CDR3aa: CAISGTGGNQPQHF; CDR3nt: TGTGCCATCAGTGGGACAGGGGGCAATCAGCCCCAGCATTTT
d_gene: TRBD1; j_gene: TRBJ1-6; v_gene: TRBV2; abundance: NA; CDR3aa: CASSGQGTSPLHF; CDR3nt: TGTGCCAGCAGTGGACAGGGTACTTCACCCCTCCACTTT
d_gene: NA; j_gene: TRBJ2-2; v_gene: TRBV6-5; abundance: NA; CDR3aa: CASYESGTGELFF; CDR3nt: TGTGCCAGCTACGAATCGGGCACCGGGGAGCTGTTTTTT
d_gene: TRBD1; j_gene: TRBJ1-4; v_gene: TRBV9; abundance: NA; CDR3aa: CASSVDGTGPEKLFF; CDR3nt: TGTGCCAGCAGCGTAGATGGGACAGGACCCGAAAAACTGTTTTTT
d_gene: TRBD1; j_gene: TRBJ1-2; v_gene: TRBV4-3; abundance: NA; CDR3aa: CASSPRRTGGGYGYTF; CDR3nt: TGCGCCAGCAGCCCCCGCCGGACAGGGGGCGGCTATGGCTACACCTTC
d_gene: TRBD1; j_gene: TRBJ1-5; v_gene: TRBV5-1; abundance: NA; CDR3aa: CASRTGQGRWPQHF; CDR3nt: TGCGCCAGCAGAACAGGACAGGGCAGATGGCCCCAGCATTTT